The entry that follows covers one TCR beta chain sequence. This specimen comes from a study of blood T cell repertoires in COVID-19. The wider study: Sites in the United States, Italy and Spain provided acute and convalescent COVID-19 samples. PBMCs, B-cell-depleted T cells, or T cells provided the cDNA or gDNA that made up the material.

Repertoires were generated with immunoSEQ multiplex PCR, while TCRdb's copy carries only in-frame clones and drops some. The sample includes more than 250,000 clones, about nine tenths of them seen just once. Germline trimming cut 4 bases from V and 2 bases from J; bases unmatched to any gene: 7. Germline values: CDR1 SGHRS, CDR2 YFSETQ. The CDR3 totals 15 residues. The TCR was taken from a woman between 40 and 55 years old with acute COVID-19. The material sequenced was PBMCs or T cells enriched from blood (not recorded which). The rearrangement links TRBV5-1 to TRBJ1-1; 8 bases line up with TRBD1. The CDR3 region is CASSPGDRGNTEAFF. The CDR3 DNA sequence: TGCGCCAGCAGCCCGGGAGACAGGGGTAACACTGAAGCTTTCTTT.